The 8 T cell receptor beta chains below were found in one sample sequenced in a study of beta chain features in type 1 diabetes. Findings and limits, study-wide: Shorter TCRB CDR3s, moderately but significantly so, were found in Type 1 diabetes patients in all four CD4+ subsets.

Reverse transcribing all isolated RNA meant expressed TCRB transcripts were sequenced. Assay: immunoSEQ multiplex PCR; the TCRdb copy retains only in-frame clones and omits some. The sample holds 250,000 or so clones; about 20% are singletons and the top ten take about 0.028%. These receptors have no identified antigens. The material sequenced was naive CD4+ T cells from blood. These receptors were obtained from a woman aged 40 to 50 with type 1 diabetes.

This clone was detected a few times. The V gene is TRBV30, the J gene TRBJ2-3; D may be TRBD2 (5 bases). The V gene's germline CDR1 is GTSNPN and CDR2 SVGIG (reference sequence). Trimming left V 7 bases short and J 1 base short, with 12 bases between. The CDR3 runs 13 residues. The CDR3 nucleotides read TGTGCCTCGCTGGTGGGAGGCACAGATACGCAGTATTTT. It translates to CASLVGGTDTQYF.

This rearrangement joins TRBV5-1 to TRBJ2-5, with D hard to call. The CDR3 loop spans 14 amino acids. In germline, CDR1 is SGHRS, CDR2 YFSETQ. Trimming shortened V by 4 bases and J by 5 bases, and 15 bases separated the two germline ends. This CDR3 is CASSSANGQETQYF. In nucleotides, the CDR3 is TGCGCCAGCAGCAGCGCGAACGGCCAGGAGACCCAGTACTTC.

The table lists this clone with a few counts. J is TRBJ1-6 and V is TRBV6-1, with 10 bases identical to TRBD1. CDR3 length: 14 residues. Germline V gene data show CDR1 as MNHNS and CDR2 as SASEGT. The ends lost 11 bases at V and 8 bases at J; junction bases unmatched: 9. CDR3 nucleotides: TGTGCCGGAAGACAGGGGGCCATCGATTCACCCCTCCACTTT. Its translation is CAGRQGAIDSPLHF.

This clone was counted only a few times. The junction departs from germline at one end; a sequencing error may be responsible. The genes are TRBV29-1 and TRBJ2-3, with 7 bases lining up with TRBD2. Germline V gene data show CDR1 as SQVTM and CDR2 as ANQGSEA. CDR3 size: 14 residues. This CDR3 is CSVEGPGGTDTQYF. CDR3 nucleotides: TGCAGCGTCGAAGGGCCCGGGGGGACAGATACGCAGTATTTT.

The chain joins TRBV25-1 to TRBJ2-2, with D possibly TRBD2 on 7 matching bases. Trimming removed 7 bases from V and 4 bases from J, with 16 bases in between. The CDR3 is 15 residues long. CDR1 is MGHDK and CDR2 is SYGVNS in the germline V gene. CDR3 nucleotide sequence: TGTGCCAGCACCCCCTTAGGGGGGGGCACCGGGGAGCTGTTTTTT. Residues: CASTPLGGGTGELFF.

This clone was counted between two and nine times. The V and J genes are TRBV2 and TRBJ1-3; D remains ambiguous. CDR1 and CDR2 (germline): SNHLY, FYNNEI. The CDR3 length is 17 residues. The germline V and J ends were trimmed by 6 bases and 4 bases, with 22 bases remaining between them. The CDR3, as DNA: TGTGCCAGCAGGGGAGAACTGTCCCGTCGGGGAGGAAACACCATATATTTT. Its protein product is CASRGELSRRGGNTIYF.

J is TRBJ1-1 and V is TRBV28, with 7 positions matching TRBD1. Germline CDR1 MDHEN, CDR2 SYDVKM. This CDR3 spans 14 amino acids. Losses at the gene ends were 10 bases for V and 5 bases for J; bases not matched to a gene: 13. The CDR3 DNA reads TGTGCCATCCTAGGGGGCGAAGATGGGACTGAAGCTTTCTTT. Residues: CAILGGEDGTEAFF.

The table lists this clone with a few counts. This rearrangement joins TRBV7-9 to TRBJ1-2; D remains ambiguous. The CDR3 has 14 amino acids. Trimming shortened V by 1 base and J by 1 base, and 7 bases separated the two germline ends. Per the germline V gene, CDR1 is SEHNR and CDR2 is FQNEAQ (reference sequence). CDR3 residues: CASSLVSVNYGYTF. CDR3 sequence (DNA): TGTGCCAGCAGCTTAGTGTCCGTTAACTATGGCTACACCTTC.